One and the same sample provided the 5 T cell receptor beta chains below, sequenced in a study of blood T cells in healthy people across ages. Then a second PCR, running roughly 6 to 12 cycles, was carried out with a sample-barcoded 5' primer and a J-beta primer mix. Each CDR3 protein is one row after TCRdb ran MiXCR on the 5' RACE reads. Seen here are 1.4 million to 1.5 million distinct CDR3 sequences, roughly 40% observed once, and the top ten hold around 8%. Input material: blood. The receptors come from a woman younger than 35 in good health.

The gene calls are TRBV30 and TRBJ2-7, with D possibly TRBD2 on 5 matching bases. The CDR3 totals 14 residues. In germline, CDR1 is GTSNPN, CDR2 SVGIG (reference sequence). Trimming removed 0 bases from V and 1 base from J, with 10 bases in between. The CDR3 nucleotides read TGTGCCTGGAGTGTAGGAGGACCTTCCTACGAGCAGTACTTC. Its translation: CAWSVGGPSYEQYF.

This clonotype was seen more than once but under ten times. The rearrangement links TRBV6-5 to TRBJ2-4; maybe TRBD2 (5 bases). The tail of the sequence fits TRBJ2-7 better, so the J call may be wrong. This CDR3 spans 12 amino acids. Germline CDR1 reads MNHEY; CDR2 reads SVGAGI. The CDR3 nucleotides read TGTGCCAGCAGAGGGAGTATTTACGAGCAGTACTTC. It is translated as CASRGSIYEQYF.

There are a few counts of this clonotype. The chain recombines TRBV27 with TRBJ2-7; a weak D match, TRBD2 (5 bases). Trimming removed 4 bases from V and 6 bases from J, with 13 bases in between. The CDR3 has 13 residues. The germline CDR1 and CDR2 sequences are MNHEY and SMNVEV (reference sequence). In DNA, the CDR3 is TGTGCCAGCAGTTGGGAGTCCCTGGGCGAGCAGTACTTC. It translates to CASSWESLGEQYF.

The chain couples TRBV6-5 to TRBJ2-5; the match to TRBD2 covers 8 bases. V was pared by 5 bases and J by 4 bases, with 9 bases of the junction left unmatched. CDR1 is MNHEY and CDR2 is SVGAGI in the germline V gene. The CDR3 runs to 15 residues. The CDR3 nucleotides read TGTGCCAGCAGTCTCGGCGGGACTAGTATAGAGACCCAGTACTTC. It encodes CASSLGGTSIETQYF.

The gene calls are TRBV2 and TRBJ2-2; weak D call: TRBD1 (5 bases). Trimming removed 4 bases at V and 9 bases at J, with 9 bases between. CDR1 and CDR2 (germline): SNHLY, FYNNEI. This CDR3 contains 12 residues. Here the CDR3 reads CASSVGVRELFF. The CDR3 nucleotides are TGTGCCAGCAGTGTAGGGGTGCGGGAGCTGTTTTTT.